The source of this T cell receptor beta chain is a study of PD-L1 blockade in urothelial cancer. TCR analog templates of synthetic origin were spiked into each PCR. Sequencing used immunoSEQ multiplex PCR; TCRdb keeps in-frame clones, though not all of them. The sample records more than 45,000 clones, about 90% being singletons. The sample's time point: peripheral blood 6 weeks after treatment start. CDR1 SNHLY and CDR2 FYNNEI come from the germline V gene. The CDR3 contains 15 residues. The ends lost 6 bases at V and 5 bases at J; junction bases unmatched: 9. This chain uses TRBV2 with TRBJ2-2; 7 bases map to TRBD1. Material: PBMCs, obtained around atezolizumab (anti-PD-L1) treatment. This sequence was found in a man between 60 and 75 years old with urothelial cancer. The CDR3 protein is CASRIDRVTTGELFF. The CDR3 DNA reads as TGTGCCAGCAGAATAGACAGGGTTACTACCGGGGAGCTGTTTTTT.